Sequencing of this T cell receptor (beta chain) was carried out in a study of T cells after yellow fever vaccination. There are many counts of this clonotype. As yet, its antigen is unknown. Findings and limits, study-wide: Within FACS-sorted repertoires, abundant clonotypes contaminating from the bulk population could be present. Booster sampling recovered most clones from primary vaccination (under 98% CD4, approximately 90% CD8).

V was shortened by 6 bases and J by 2 bases, with 16 bases between the two germline ends. The CDR3 covers 14 residues. The germline CDR1 and CDR2 sequences are DFQATT and SNEGSKA (reference sequence). TCRdb independently ran MiXCR on the 5' RACE reads; one entry per CDR3 protein. The sample lists hundreds of thousands of distinct CDR3 sequences; 8.7% were seen once. Sample: PBMCs, taken on the day of the first yellow fever vaccination. The gene calls are TRBV20-1 and TRBJ1-2; maybe TRBD1 (5 bases). The TCR comes from a man younger than 30 who received the YFV17D yellow fever vaccine. CDR3 DNA sequence: TGCAGTGCCGGACACGAGTATCCCAACTATGGCTACACCTTC. It translates to CSAGHEYPNYGYTF.